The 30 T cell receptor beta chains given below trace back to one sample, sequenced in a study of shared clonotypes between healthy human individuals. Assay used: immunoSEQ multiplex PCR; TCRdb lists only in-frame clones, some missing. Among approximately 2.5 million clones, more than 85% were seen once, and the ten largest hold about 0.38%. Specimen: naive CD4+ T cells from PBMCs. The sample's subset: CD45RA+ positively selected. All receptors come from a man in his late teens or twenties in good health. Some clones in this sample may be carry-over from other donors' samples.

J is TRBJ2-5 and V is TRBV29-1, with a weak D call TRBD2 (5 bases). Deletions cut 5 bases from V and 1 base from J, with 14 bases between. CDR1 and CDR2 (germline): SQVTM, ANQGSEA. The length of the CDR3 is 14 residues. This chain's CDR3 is CSVWAYGIQETQYF. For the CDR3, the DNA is TGCAGCGTTTGGGCATACGGGATCCAAGAGACCCAGTACTTC.

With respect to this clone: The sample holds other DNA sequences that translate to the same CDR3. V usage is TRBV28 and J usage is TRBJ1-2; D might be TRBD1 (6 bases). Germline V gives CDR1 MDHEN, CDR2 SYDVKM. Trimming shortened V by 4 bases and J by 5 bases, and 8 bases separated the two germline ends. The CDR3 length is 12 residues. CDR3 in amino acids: CASSSQGYGYTF. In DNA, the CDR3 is TGTGCCAGCAGTTCACAGGGATATGGCTACACCTTC.

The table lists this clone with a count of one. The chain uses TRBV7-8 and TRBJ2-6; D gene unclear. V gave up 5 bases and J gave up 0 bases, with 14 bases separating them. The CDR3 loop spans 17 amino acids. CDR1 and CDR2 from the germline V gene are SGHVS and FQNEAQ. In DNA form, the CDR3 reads TGTGCCAGCAGCCCACGGTTGCAGCTCTCTGGGGCCAACGTCCTGACTTTC. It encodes CASSPRLQLSGANVLTF.

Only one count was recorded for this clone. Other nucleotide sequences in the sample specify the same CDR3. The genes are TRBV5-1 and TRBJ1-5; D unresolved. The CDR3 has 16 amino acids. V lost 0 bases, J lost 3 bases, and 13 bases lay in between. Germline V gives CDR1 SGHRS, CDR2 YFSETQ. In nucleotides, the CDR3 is TGCGCCAGCAGCTTGGAGGGCGGGGTTTCCAATCAGCCCCAGCATTTT. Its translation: CASSLEGGVSNQPQHF.

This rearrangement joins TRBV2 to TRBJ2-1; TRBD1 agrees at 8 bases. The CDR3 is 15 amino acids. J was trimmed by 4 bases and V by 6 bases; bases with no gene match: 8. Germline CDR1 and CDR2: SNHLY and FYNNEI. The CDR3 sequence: CASRLQGAGYNEQFF. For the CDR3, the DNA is TGTGCCAGCAGACTTCAGGGGGCTGGGTACAATGAGCAGTTCTTC. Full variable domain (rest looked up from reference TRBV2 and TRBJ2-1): EPEVTQTPSHQVTQMGQEVILRCVPISNHLYFYWYRQILGQKVEFLVSFYNNEISEKSEIFDDQFSVERPDGSNFTLKIRSTKLEDSAMYFCASRLQGAGYNEQFFGPGTRLTVL.

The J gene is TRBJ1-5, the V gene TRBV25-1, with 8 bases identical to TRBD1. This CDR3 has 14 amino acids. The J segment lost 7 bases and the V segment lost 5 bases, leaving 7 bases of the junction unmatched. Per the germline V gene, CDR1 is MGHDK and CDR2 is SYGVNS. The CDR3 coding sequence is TGTGCCAGCAGTCGGACAGGGCGAGACCAGCCCCAGCATTTT. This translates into CASSRTGRDQPQHF.

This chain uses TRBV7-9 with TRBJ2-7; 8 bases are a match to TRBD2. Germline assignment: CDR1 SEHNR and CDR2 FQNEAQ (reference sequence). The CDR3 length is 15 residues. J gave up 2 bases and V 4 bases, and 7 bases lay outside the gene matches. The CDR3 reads CASSSTAGVAYEQYF. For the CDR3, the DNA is TGTGCCAGCAGCTCAACAGCGGGAGTTGCCTACGAGCAGTACTTC. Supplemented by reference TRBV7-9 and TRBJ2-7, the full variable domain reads DTGVSQNPRHKITKRGQNVTFRCDPISEHNRLYWYRQTLGQGPEFLTYFQNEAQLEKSRLLSDRFSAERPKGSFSTLEIQRTEQGDSAMYLCASSSTAGVAYEQYFGPGTRLTVT.

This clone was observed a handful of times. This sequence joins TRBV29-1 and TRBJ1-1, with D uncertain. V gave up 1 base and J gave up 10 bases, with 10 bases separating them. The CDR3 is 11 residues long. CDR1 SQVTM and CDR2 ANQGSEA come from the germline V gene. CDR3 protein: CSVEVGQVAFF. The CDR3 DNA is TGCAGCGTTGAAGTGGGCCAAGTAGCTTTCTTT.

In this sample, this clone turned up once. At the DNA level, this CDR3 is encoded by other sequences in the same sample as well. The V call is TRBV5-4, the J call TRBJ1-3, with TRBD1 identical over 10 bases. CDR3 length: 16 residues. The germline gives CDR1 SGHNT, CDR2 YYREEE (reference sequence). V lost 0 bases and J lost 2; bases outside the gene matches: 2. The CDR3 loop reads CASSLGQGAPGNTIYF. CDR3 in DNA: TGTGCCAGCAGCTTGGGACAGGGGGCGCCTGGAAACACCATATATTTT.

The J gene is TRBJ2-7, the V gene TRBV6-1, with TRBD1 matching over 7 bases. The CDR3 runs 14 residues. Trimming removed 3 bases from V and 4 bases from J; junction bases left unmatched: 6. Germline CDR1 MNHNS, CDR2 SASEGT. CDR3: CASSEQTGSYEQYF. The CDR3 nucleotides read TGTGCCAGCAGTGAGCAGACAGGGTCATACGAGCAGTACTTC.

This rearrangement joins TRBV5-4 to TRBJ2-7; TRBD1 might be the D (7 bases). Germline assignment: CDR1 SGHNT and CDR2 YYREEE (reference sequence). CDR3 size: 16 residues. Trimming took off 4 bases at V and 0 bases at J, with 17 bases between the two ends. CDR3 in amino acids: CASSRSAGQISYEQYF. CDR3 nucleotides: TGTGCCAGCAGCCGCAGTGCGGGACAGATCTCCTACGAGCAGTACTTC. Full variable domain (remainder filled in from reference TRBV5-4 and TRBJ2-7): ETGVTQSPTHLIKTRGQQVTLRCSSQSGHNTVSWYQQALGQGPQFIFQYYREEENGRGNFPPRFSGLQFPNYSSELNVNALELDDSALYLCASSRSAGQISYEQYFGPGTRLTVT.

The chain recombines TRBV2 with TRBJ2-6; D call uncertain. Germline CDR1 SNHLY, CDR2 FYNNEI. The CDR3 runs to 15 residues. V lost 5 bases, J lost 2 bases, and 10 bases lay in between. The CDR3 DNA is TGTGCCAGCAGTTACCAATTCGCTGGGGCCAACGTCCTGACTTTC. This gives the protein CASSYQFAGANVLTF.

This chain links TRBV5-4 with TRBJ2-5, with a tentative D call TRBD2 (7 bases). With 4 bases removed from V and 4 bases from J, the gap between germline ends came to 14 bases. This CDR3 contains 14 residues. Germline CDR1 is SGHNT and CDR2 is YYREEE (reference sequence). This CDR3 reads CASSRGGWGETQYF. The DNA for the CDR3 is TGTGCCAGCAGCCGCGGGGGCTGGGGAGAGACCCAGTACTTC. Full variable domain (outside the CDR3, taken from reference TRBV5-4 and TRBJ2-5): ETGVTQSPTHLIKTRGQQVTLRCSSQSGHNTVSWYQQALGQGPQFIFQYYREEENGRGNFPPRFSGLQFPNYSSELNVNALELDDSALYLCASSRGGWGETQYFGPGTRLLVL.

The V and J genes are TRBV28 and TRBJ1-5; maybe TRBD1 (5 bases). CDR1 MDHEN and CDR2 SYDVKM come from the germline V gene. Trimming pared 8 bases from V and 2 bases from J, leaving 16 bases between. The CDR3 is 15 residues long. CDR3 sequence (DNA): TGTGCCAGCTTCGGAGGTTGGGGGGGCAATCAGCCCCAGCATTTT. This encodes CASFGGWGGNQPQHF.

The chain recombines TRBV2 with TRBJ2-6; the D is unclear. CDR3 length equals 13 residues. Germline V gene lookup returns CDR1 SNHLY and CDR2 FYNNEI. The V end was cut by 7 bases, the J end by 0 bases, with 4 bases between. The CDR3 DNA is TGTGCCAGCACAGGCTCTGGGGCCAACGTCCTGACTTTC. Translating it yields CASTGSGANVLTF. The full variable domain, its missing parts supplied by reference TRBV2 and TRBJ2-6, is EPEVTQTPSHQVTQMGQEVILRCVPISNHLYFYWYRQILGQKVEFLVSFYNNEISEKSEIFDDQFSVERPDGSNFTLKIRSTKLEDSAMYFCASTGSGANVLTFGAGSRLTVL.

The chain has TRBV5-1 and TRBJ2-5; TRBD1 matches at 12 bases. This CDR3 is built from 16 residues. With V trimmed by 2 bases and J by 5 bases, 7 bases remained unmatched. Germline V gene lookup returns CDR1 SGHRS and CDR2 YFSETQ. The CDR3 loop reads CASSFTGQGAWETQYF. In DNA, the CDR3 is TGCGCCAGCAGCTTTACGGGACAGGGGGCCTGGGAGACCCAGTACTTC.

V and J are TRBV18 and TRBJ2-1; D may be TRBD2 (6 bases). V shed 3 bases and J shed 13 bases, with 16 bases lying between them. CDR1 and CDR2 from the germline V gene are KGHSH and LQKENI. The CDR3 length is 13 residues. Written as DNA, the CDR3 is TGTGCCAGCTCACCCCAATCGGGGGATTACCAGTTCTTC. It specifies CASSPQSGDYQFF.

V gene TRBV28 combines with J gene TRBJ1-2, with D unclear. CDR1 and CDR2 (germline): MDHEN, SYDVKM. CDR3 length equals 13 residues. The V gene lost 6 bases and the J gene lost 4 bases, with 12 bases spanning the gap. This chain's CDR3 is CASSPALIYGYTF. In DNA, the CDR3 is TGTGCCAGCAGCCCGGCCTTGATCTATGGCTACACCTTC.

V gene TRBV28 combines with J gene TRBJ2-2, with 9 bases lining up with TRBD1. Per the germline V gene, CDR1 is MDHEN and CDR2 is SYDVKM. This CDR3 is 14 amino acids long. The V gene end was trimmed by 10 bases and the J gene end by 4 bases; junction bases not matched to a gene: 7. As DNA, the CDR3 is TGTGCCACCTACGACAGGGGGTTCACCGGGGAGCTGTTTTTT. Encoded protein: CATYDRGFTGELFF. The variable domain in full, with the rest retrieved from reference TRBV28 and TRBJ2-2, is DVKVTQSSRYLVKRTGEKVFLECVQDMDHENMFWYRQDPGLGLRLIYFSYDVKMKEKGDIPEGYSVSREKKERFSLILESASTNQTSMYLCATYDRGFTGELFFGEGSRLTVL.

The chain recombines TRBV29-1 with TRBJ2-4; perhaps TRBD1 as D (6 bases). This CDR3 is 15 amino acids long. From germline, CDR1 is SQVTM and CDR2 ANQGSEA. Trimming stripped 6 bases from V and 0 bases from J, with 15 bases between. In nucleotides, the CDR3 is TGCAGCGTAGGGGCCGGACAGACAGCCAAAAACATTCAGTACTTC. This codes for CSVGAGQTAKNIQYF.

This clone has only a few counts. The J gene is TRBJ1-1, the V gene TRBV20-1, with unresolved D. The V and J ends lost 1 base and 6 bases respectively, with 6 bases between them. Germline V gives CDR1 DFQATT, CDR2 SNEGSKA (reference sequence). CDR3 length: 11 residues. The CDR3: CSARGYAEAFF. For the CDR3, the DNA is TGCAGTGCTAGAGGGTACGCTGAAGCTTTCTTT.

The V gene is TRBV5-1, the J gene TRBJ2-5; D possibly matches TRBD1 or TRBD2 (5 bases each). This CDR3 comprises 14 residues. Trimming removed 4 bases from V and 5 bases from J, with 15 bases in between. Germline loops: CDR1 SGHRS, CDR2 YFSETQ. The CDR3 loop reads CASSPGGEGETQYF. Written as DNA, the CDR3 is TGCGCCAGCAGCCCTGGGGGAGAGGGGGAGACCCAGTACTTC.

As DNA, the CDR3 is TGTGCCAGCAGCTTCTCCAGGGCGACAGATACGCAGTATTTT. This sequence encodes CASSFSRATDTQYF. The rearrangement uses TRBV7-2 and TRBJ2-3, with a tentative D call TRBD1 (5 bases). CDR3 length equals 14 residues. CDR1 is SGHTA, CDR2 FQGNSA, per germline. The V gene lost 3 bases and the J gene lost 3 bases, with 10 bases spanning the gap.

The CDR3 region has the DNA TGCAGCGCCCGACCCCTTACGGGAAGCTCCTACAATGAGCAGTTCTTC. Protein sequence: CSARPLTGSSYNEQFF. J is TRBJ2-1 and V is TRBV29-1; perhaps TRBD2 as D (5 bases). The CDR3 consists of 16 residues. Trimming stripped 7 bases from V and 0 bases from J, with 19 bases between. CDR1 is SQVTM and CDR2 is ANQGSEA in the germline V gene.

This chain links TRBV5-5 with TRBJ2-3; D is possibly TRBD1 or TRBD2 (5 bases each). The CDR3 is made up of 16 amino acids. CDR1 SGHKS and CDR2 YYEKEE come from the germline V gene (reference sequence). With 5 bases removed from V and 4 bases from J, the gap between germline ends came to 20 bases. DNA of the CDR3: TGTGCCAGCAGACAATGGTGGGGGTCCCTCCCAGATACGCAGTATTTT. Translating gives CASRQWWGSLPDTQYF.

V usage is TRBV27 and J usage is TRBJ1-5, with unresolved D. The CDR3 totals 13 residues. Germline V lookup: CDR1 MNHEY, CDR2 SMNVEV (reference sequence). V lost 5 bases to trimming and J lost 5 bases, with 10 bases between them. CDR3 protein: CASSLYRDQPQHF. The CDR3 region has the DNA TGTGCCAGCAGTCTCTATCGGGATCAGCCCCAGCATTTT.

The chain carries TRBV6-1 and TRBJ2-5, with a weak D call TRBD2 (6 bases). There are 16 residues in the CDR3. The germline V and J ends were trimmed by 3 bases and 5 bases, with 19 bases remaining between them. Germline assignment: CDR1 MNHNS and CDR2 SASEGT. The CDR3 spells CASSDYPIGGAETQYF. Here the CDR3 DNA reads TGTGCCAGCAGTGATTACCCAATAGGAGGGGCCGAGACCCAGTACTTC.

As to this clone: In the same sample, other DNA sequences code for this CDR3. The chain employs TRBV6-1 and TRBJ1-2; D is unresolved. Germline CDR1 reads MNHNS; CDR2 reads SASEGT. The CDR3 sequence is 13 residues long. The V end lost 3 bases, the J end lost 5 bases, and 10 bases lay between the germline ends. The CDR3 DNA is TGTGCCAGCAGTGACTCGGCGGGATATGGCTACACCTTC. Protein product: CASSDSAGYGYTF.

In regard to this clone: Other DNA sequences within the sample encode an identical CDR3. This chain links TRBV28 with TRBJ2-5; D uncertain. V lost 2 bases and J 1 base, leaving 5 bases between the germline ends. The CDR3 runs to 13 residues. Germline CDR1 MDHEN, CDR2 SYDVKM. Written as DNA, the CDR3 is TGTGCCAGCAGTTTAGCGGCCCAAGAGACCCAGTACTTC. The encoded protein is CASSLAAQETQYF.

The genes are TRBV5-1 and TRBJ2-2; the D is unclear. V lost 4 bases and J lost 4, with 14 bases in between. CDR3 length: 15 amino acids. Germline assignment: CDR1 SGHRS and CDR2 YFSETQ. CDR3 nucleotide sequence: TGCGCCAGCAGCCAAGACCGAGTTGGCACCGGGGAGCTGTTTTTT. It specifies CASSQDRVGTGELFF.